The source of this T cell receptor beta chain is a study of OX40 agonist ivuxolimab in advanced cancers. Study as a whole: Checkpoint inhibitors had been given previously to 40% of patients.

Assay: immunoSEQ multiplex PCR; the TCRdb copy retains only in-frame clones and omits some. Of tens of thousands of clones listed, around 80% are singletons. This clone was found a few times. This sequence was found in an adult with an advanced solid tumor such as melanoma, head and neck, liver or kidney cancer. The material was CD4+ or CD8+ T cells sorted from blood, obtained in a trial of the OX40 agonist ivuxolimab.

In nucleotides, the CDR3 is TGTGCCAGCAGTGATAGCGGAGGTACAGATACGCAGTATTTT. Encoded protein: CASSDSGGTDTQYF. The V gene is TRBV28, the J gene TRBJ2-3, with D possibly TRBD2 on 6 matching bases. Germline CDR1 is MDHEN and CDR2 is SYDVKM. The V end lost 5 bases, the J end lost 3 bases, and 12 bases lay between the germline ends. The CDR3 is 14 residues long.